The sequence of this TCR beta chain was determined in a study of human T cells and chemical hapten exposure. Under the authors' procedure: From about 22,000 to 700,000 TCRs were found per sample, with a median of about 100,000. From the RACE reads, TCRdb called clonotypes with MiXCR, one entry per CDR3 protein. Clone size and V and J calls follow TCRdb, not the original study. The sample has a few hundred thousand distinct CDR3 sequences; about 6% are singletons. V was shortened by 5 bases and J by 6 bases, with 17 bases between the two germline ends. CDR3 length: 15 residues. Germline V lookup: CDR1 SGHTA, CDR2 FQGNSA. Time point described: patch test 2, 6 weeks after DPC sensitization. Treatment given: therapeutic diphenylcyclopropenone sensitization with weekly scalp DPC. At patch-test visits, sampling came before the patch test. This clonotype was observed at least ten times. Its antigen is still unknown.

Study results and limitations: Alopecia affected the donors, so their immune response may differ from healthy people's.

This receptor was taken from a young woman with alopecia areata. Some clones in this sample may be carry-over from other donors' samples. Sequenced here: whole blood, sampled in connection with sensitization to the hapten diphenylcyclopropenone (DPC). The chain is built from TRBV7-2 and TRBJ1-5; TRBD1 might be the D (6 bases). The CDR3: CASSPMMGAGQPQHF. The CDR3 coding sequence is TGTGCCAGCAGCCCCATGATGGGGGCAGGTCAGCCCCAGCATTTT.